Listed below are T cell receptor beta chains from one sample, sequenced in a study of T cell changes during pregnancy in multiple sclerosis. Some clones are missing from TCRdb's copy, which holds only in-frame ones; the method was immunoSEQ multiplex PCR. Here the sample spans about 35,000 clones, about 90% being singletons. The specimen comprised CD8+ T cells from peripheral blood mononuclear cells, sampled in the third trimester of pregnancy. These receptor sequences come from a female donor with multiple sclerosis, enrolled in a pregnancy study. Both conserved end residues are part of each CDR3. The order of the fields is clone size, D gene, J gene, V gene, CDR3 DNA, CDR3 protein. D genes are given only for firm matches. Some rows have no size entry. The others give once, few or many, or a class for an expanded clone.

>.|.|TRBJ2-5|TRBV5-1
TGCGCCAGCAGCTTGAAGGGTTCTCGTTCCCGGGGAGAGACCCAGTACTTC
CASSLKGSRSRGETQYF
>.|TRBD2|TRBJ2-3|TRBV9
TGTGCCAGCAGCCCCCGGGCGGGGGACACAGATACGCAGTATTTT
CASSPRAGDTDTQYF
>.|.|TRBJ1-2|TRBV5-4
TGTGCCAGCAGCGACGCCAGGGGCTATGGCTACACCTTC
CASSDARGYGYTF
>.|.|TRBJ1-2|TRBV10-3
TGTGCCATCAGTGAAGGTCCCCAGCGAGGCTACACCTTC
CAISEGPQRGYTF
>.|.|TRBJ2-3|TRBV12-5
TGTGCTAGTGGTTTGGTGGGTCCAGGGACAGATACGCAGTATTTT
CASGLVGPGTDTQYF
>.|.|TRBJ1-1|TRBV9
TGTGCCAGCAGCGCGACAGGTTCAAGGGCTTTCTTT
CASSATGSRAFF
>.|.|TRBJ2-7|TRBV5-4
TGTGCCAGCAGCTTTCGTACCTACGAGCAGTACTTC
CASSFRTYEQYF
>.|TRBD2|TRBJ2-2|TRBV5-1
TGCGCCAGCAGGAGGTGGATCGCGGGGGGGCTTAGGGAGCTGTTTTTT
CASRRWIAGGLRELFF
>.|.|TRBJ2-5|TRBV5-6
TGTGCCAGCAGCTTGGGGGGGGATGAAGAGACCCAGTACTTC
CASSLGGDEETQYF
>.|TRBD2|TRBJ2-7|TRBV29-1
TGCAGCGTTGTAGCGGGGGATTACGAGCAGTACTTC
CSVVAGDYEQYF
>.|.|TRBJ1-2|TRBV9
TGTGCCAGCACCAAGGGAGGGGAGGCAGGCTATGGCTACACCTTC
CASTKGGEAGYGYTF
>.|.|TRBJ1-2|TRBV2
TGTGCCAGCAGTGACGGGTCACCACTTTATGGCTACACCTTC
CASSDGSPLYGYTF
>.|.|TRBJ2-1|TRBV7-8
TGTGCCAGCAGCTCCGGAGGGAATGAGCAGTTCTTC
CASSSGGNEQFF
>.|.|TRBJ1-1|TRBV4-2
TGTGCCAGCAGCCCTCCGTGGAACACTGAAGCTTTCTTT
CASSPPWNTEAFF
>.|.|TRBJ2-7|TRBV9
TGTGCCAGCAGCCAACCTCGCGGGGGCGGGTCCTACGAGCAGTACTTC
CASSQPRGGGSYEQYF
>.|.|TRBJ1-1|TRBV6-4
TGTGCCAGCAGTGACAGGGCGGGGGGCACTGAAGCTTTCTTT
CASSDRAGGTEAFF
>once|TRBD1|TRBJ1-5|TRBV2
TGTGCCAGCAGACTGGGACAGGGCCTTAATCAGCCCCAGCATTTT
CASRLGQGLNQPQHF
>.|.|TRBJ1-1|TRBV21-1
TGTGCCAGCAGCAAAGGTGGGACAGGAAACACTGAAGCTTTCTTT
CASSKGGTGNTEAFF
>.|.|TRBJ2-5|TRBV4-2
TGTGCCAGCAGCCAAGATCCGGGCGGTGGGGCAGAGACCCAGTACTTC
CASSQDPGGGAETQYF
>.|TRBD1|TRBJ1-2|TRBV7-9
TGTGCCAGCAGCCAGCCGGGACAGGGTCACTATGGCTACACCTTC
CASSQPGQGHYGYTF
>.|TRBD2|TRBJ2-7|TRBV7-6
TGTGCCAGCAGCTTTACCGAGCGGGGACTCCCCTACGAGCAGTACTTC
CASSFTERGLPYEQYF
>.|.|TRBJ2-3|TRBV7-2
TGTGCCAGCAACCCAATGAAGACAGTCACAGATACGCAGTATTTT
CASNPMKTVTDTQYF
>.|TRBD2|TRBJ2-3|TRBV6-4
TGTGCCAGCAGCGATGGGACTAGCGGTACAGATACGCAGTATTTT
CASSDGTSGTDTQYF
>.|TRBD2|TRBJ2-3|TRBV15
TGTGCCACCAGCATCTTAGCGGGGGGAAAGGATACGCAGTATTTT
CATSILAGGKDTQYF
>.|TRBD1|TRBJ1-5|TRBV27
TGTGCCAGCAGCGGGACAGGGGGCAATCAGCCCCAGCATTTT
CASSGTGGNQPQHF
>.|.|TRBJ1-5|TRBV9
TGTGCCAGCAGCGTAGCTGTACAGCTCAATCAGCCCCAGCATTTT
CASSVAVQLNQPQHF
>once|.|TRBJ2-5|TRBV10-3
TGTGCCATCAGTGAGTCGACTGGTCAAGAGACCCAGTACTTC
CAISESTGQETQYF
>.|.|TRBJ1-4|TRBV9
TGTGCCAGCAGCGAGTGGGAAAGGGGAAAACTGTTTTTT
CASSEWERGKLFF
>.|.|TRBJ1-1|TRBV6-5
TGTGCCAGCAGTTACAACAGCATAGGCACTGAAGCTTTCTTT
CASSYNSIGTEAFF
>.|TRBD1|TRBJ2-7|TRBV6-5
TGTGCCAGCAGTTATACGACAGGGATCATCTCCTACGAGCAGTACTTC
CASSYTTGIISYEQYF
>once|.|TRBJ2-2|TRBV6-4
TGTGCCAGCGCAGAATTCGCGAACACCGGGGAGCTGTTTTTT
CASAEFANTGELFF
>.|.|TRBJ1-6|TRBV7-8
TGTGCCAGCAGCTTAGAGGCGGCGTCCAGTTTTAACCTCCACTTT
CASSLEAASSFNLHF
>.|.|TRBJ1-6|TRBV9
TGTGCCAGCAATATAGGGCAGGGCGGTTCACCCCTCCACTTT
CASNIGQGGSPLHF
>.|TRBD1|TRBJ2-2|TRBV7-2
TGTGCCAGCAGCCTAGGGACAGGGGGCCCAACCGGGGAGCTGTTTTTT
CASSLGTGGPTGELFF
>.|.|TRBJ2-7|TRBV27
TGTGCCAGCAGTTTTGATAGTCTCACCTACGAGCAGTACTTC
CASSFDSLTYEQYF
>medium-sized|.|TRBJ1-2|TRBV27
TGTGCCAGCAGGATGCTAGGCCAGCCCTATGGCTACACCTTC
CASRMLGQPYGYTF
>.|.|TRBJ1-2|TRBV9
TGTGCCAGCAGCGTAGGCCAGGGACTCTATGGCTACACCTTC
CASSVGQGLYGYTF
>.|TRBD1|TRBJ2-7|TRBV6-5
TGTGCCAGCAGTTCACAGGGGGCGGGGAACGAGCAGTACTTC
CASSSQGAGNEQYF
>.|TRBD2|TRBJ2-6|TRBV9
TGTGCCAGCAGCGGGCGGCGGGACTACTACGAGGGCCCCTCTGGGGCCAACGTCCTGACTTTC
CASSGRRDYYEGPSGANVLTF
>.|.|TRBJ2-1|TRBV7-6
TGTGCCAGCAGCTTCACAAGCGCCAGCTCCTACAATGAGCAGTTCTTC
CASSFTSASSYNEQFF
>.|.|TRBJ2-7|TRBV18
TGTGCCAGCTCACGGCTAGGGGGCTACGAGCAGTACTTC
CASSRLGGYEQYF
>.|TRBD2|TRBJ2-1|TRBV9
TGTGCCAGCAGCGGCGGACTAGCGGGGGGGCTTTACAATGAGCAGTTCTTC
CASSGGLAGGLYNEQFF
>.|TRBD1|TRBJ2-5|TRBV9
TGTGCCAGCAGCCCAGGGGGTGGGGGCTACCAAGAGACCCAGTACTTC
CASSPGGGGYQETQYF
>.|TRBD2|TRBJ2-5|TRBV4-2
TGTGCCAGCAGCCAAGCGTTTATAGCGTCTAGCGGGGGGGCAGAGACCCAGTACTTC
CASSQAFIASSGGAETQYF
>.|.|TRBJ1-4|TRBV5-4
TGTGCCAGCAGGGGAAGGGAGAATGAAAAACTGTTTTTT
CASRGRENEKLFF
>.|.|TRBJ2-7|TRBV7-6
TGTGCCAGCAGCTTAGCGGGGGGTTCCCACGAGCAGTACTTC
CASSLAGGSHEQYF
>.|.|TRBJ1-2|TRBV7-9
TGTGCCAGCAGCTTAGACGACGGAGACTATGGCTACACCTTC
CASSLDDGDYGYTF
>.|.|TRBJ1-1|TRBV19
TGTGCCAGTAGCTTGACAGGGAACACTGAAGCTTTCTTT
CASSLTGNTEAFF
>.|.|TRBJ2-7|TRBV15
TGTGCCACCAGCAGAGATCTAACGGGTTCCCACGAGCAGTACTTC
CATSRDLTGSHEQYF
>.|.|TRBJ2-7|TRBV4-1
TGCGCCAGCAGCCAAGGAGTGGGCCCGGCACCCTACGAGCAGTACTTC
CASSQGVGPAPYEQYF
>.|TRBD2|TRBJ2-1|TRBV5-6
TGTGCCAGCAGCTTGGCCGGGACTAGCTTCACTGAGCAGTTCTTC
CASSLAGTSFTEQFF
>medium-sized|TRBD2|TRBJ2-2|TRBV9
TGTGCCAGCAGCGTAGCGGGGGGGATCGGCGGGGAGCTGTTTTTT
CASSVAGGIGGELFF